This T cell receptor (beta chain) appears in the sequencing data of a study of patients and donors after allogeneic stem cell transplantation. This clonotype turned up a few times. The V segment lost 5 bases and the J segment 5 bases; nucleotides outside the gene matches: 7. The CDR3 sequence is 16 residues long. TCRdb independently ran MiXCR on the RT-PCR reads; one entry per CDR3 protein. Of over 200,000 distinct CDR3 sequences in the sample, 35% to 45% were seen once. The sequence came from a human donor who was either an allogeneic HSCT recipient or a stem cell or donor lymphocyte infusion donor (not recorded which). It is not recorded whose cells these are; they may come from a transplant donor. The sequenced sample consisted of blood, either unsorted or a sorted T cell fraction (not recorded which). The genes are TRBV12-3 or TRBV12-4 and TRBJ1-6; 9 nucleotides align to TRBD1. In nucleotides, the CDR3 is TGTGCCAGCAGTCCACAGGGGGCTCAACATAATTCACCCCTCCACTTT. It yields the protein CASSPQGAQHNSPLHF.